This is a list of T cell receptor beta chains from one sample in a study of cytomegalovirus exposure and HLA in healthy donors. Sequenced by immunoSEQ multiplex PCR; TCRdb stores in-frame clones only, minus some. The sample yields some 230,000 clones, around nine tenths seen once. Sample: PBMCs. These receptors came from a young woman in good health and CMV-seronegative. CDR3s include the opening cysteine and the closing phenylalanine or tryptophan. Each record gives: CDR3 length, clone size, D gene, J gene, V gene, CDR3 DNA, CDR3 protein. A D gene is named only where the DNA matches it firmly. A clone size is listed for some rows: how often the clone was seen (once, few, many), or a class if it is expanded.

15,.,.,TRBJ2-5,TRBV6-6,TGTGCCAGCAGATCGCGGGGTCTTTACCAAGAGACCCAGTACTTC,CASRSRGLYQETQYF
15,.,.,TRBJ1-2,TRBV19,TGTGCCAGTAGTTTCGGGGAGGCAGGGTCATATGGCTACACCTTC,CASSFGEAGSYGYTF
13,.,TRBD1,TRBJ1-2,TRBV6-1,TGTGCCAGCAAGACGACAGGGTTGTATGGCTACACCTTC,CASKTTGLYGYTF
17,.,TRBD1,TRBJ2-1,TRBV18,TGTGCCAGCTCACCAAGCGGGCCGGGACAGGGCTACAATGAGCAGTTCTTC,CASSPSGPGQGYNEQFF
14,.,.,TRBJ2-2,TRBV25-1,TGTGCCACCTCCTTGGACAGGAGGGCCGGGGAGCTGTTTTTT,CATSLDRRAGELFF
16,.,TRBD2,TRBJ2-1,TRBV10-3,TGTGCCATCAATGCTAAAGGGGAGGGAAGGTTGAATGAGCAGTTCTTC,CAINAKGEGRLNEQFF
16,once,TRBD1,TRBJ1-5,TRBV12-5,TGTGCTAGTGGACCCTGGACAGGGGATAGCAATCAGCCCCAGCATTTT,CASGPWTGDSNQPQHF
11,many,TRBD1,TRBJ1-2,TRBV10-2,TGCGCCAGCAGCGCTACGGGACAGACGGACTTC,CASSATGQTDF
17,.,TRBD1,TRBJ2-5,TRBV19,TGTGCCAGTAGTTTCCGACGACAGGGGGTTGTCCAAGAGACCCAGTACTTC,CASSFRRQGVVQETQYF
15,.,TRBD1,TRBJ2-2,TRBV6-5,TGTGCCAGCAGTGTGGGACAGGGGGCGGTCGGGGAGCTGTTTTTT,CASSVGQGAVGELFF
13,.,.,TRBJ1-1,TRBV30,TGTGCCTGGAGACCTGGACAGTACACTGAAGCTTTCTTT,CAWRPGQYTEAFF
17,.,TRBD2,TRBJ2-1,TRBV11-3,TGTGCCAGCAGCTCGACTAGCGGGAGGAGCTCCTACAATGAGCAGTTCTTC,CASSSTSGRSSYNEQFF
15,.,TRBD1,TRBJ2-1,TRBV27,TGTGCCAGCAGTTTCGGACAGGCGTTACGTAATGAGCAGTTCTTC,CASSFGQALRNEQFF
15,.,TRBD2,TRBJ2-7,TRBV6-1,TGTGCCAGCAGTGCTCTAGCGGGAGACACCTACGAGCAGTACTTC,CASSALAGDTYEQYF
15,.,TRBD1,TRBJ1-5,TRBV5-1,TGCGCCAGCAGCTTGGAGGGGGCGAGGAGTCAGCCCCAGCATTTT,CASSLEGARSQPQHF
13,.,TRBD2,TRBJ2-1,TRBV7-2,TGTGCCAGCAGCCTGACCCCGCGGGGGGAGCAGTTCTTC,CASSLTPRGEQFF
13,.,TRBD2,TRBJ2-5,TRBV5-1,TGCGCCAGCAGCTTCCTAGCGGGAGAGACCCAGTACTTC,CASSFLAGETQYF
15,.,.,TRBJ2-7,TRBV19,TGTGCCAGTAGTGCCCGGAACGGAGTCCTCTACGAGCAGTACTTC,CASSARNGVLYEQYF
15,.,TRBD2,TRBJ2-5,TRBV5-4,TGTGCCAGCAGCTTCGGACTAGCGGGAGGGGAGACCCAGTACTTC,CASSFGLAGGETQYF
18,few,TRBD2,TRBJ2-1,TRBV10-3,TGTGCCATCAGTGAGACCGGGACTAGCGGGCCGGGATACAATGAGCAGTTCTTC,CAISETGTSGPGYNEQFF
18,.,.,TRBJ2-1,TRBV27,TGTGCCAGCAGTTCTCTCCCCGCCCGACTACTCCTACTCAATGAGCAGTTCTTC,CASSSLPARLLLLNEQFF
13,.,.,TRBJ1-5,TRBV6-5,TGTGCCAGCAGTTACTTGCAGAATCAGCCCCAGCATTTT,CASSYLQNQPQHF
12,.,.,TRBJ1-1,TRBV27,TGTGCCAGCAGTTTATCGGGAGGGGATGCTTTCTTT,CASSLSGGDAFF
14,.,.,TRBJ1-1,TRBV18,TGTGCCAGCTCGCCCGGGAACGGAGGGACTGAAGCTTTCTTT,CASSPGNGGTEAFF
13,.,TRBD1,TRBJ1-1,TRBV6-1,TGTGCCAGCAGTGAAGTCAGGGGGACTGGAGCTTTCTTT,CASSEVRGTGAFF
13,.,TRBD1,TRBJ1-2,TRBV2,TGTGCCAGCAGTGAGACAGGGGGCGGAGGCTACACCTTC,CASSETGGGGYTF
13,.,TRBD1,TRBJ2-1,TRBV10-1,TGCGCCAGCAGTGAACAGGGGATGAATGAGCAGTTCTTC,CASSEQGMNEQFF
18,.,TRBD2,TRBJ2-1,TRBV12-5,TGTGCTAGTGGTTTTGCTAGCGGTCACCCCAGCTCCTACAATGAGCAGTTCTTC,CASGFASGHPSSYNEQFF